The 21 T cell receptor beta chains given below trace back to one sample, sequenced in a study of blood T cell repertoires in COVID-19 (dated by TCRdb to 2018 to 2021). The protocol used for the library was the immunoSEQ multiplex PCR assay. TCRdb mirrors the immuneACCESS table, restricted to in-frame sequences. Some clones are absent from its copies; in checked studies, under half trace to an unresolved V gene, and the reason for the others is unknown. The sample includes 400,000 to 550,000 clones, with 87% observed a single time. The ten largest clones add up to nearly 2% of the sample. Source material: PBMCs or T cells enriched from blood (not recorded which). Receptors originate from a woman aged 18-35 years with acute COVID-19.

In its sample, this clone was seen once. The chain joins TRBV29-1 to TRBJ2-5; 9 bases fit TRBD1. Germline assignment: CDR1 SQVTM and CDR2 ANQGSEA. The CDR3 is 13 residues long. With V trimmed by 5 bases and J by 4 bases, 5 bases remained unmatched. The CDR3 bases are TGCAGCGTTCGCACAGGGGGCGGAGAGACCCAGTACTTC. Its protein product is CSVRTGGGETQYF.

V and J are TRBV24-1 and TRBJ1-2, with D unclear. Looked up from germline, CDR1 is KGHDR and CDR2 is SFDVKD. The CDR3 contains 12 residues. V gave up 2 bases and J gave up 4 bases, with 4 bases separating them. CDR3 residues: CATSDYTYGYTF. The DNA of the CDR3 is TGTGCCACCAGTGATTACACCTATGGCTACACCTTC.

V gene TRBV7-9 combines with J gene TRBJ1-2; 7 bases match TRBD1. Germline loops: CDR1 SEHNR, CDR2 FQNEAQ (reference sequence). This CDR3 comprises 14 residues. The V segment lost 4 bases and the J segment 3 bases; nucleotides outside the gene matches: 5. CDR3 in DNA: TGTGCCAGCAGCTCGACAGGGAGCGACTATGGCTACACCTTC. It is translated as CASSSTGSDYGYTF.

The V call is TRBV6-1, the J call TRBJ1-5, with 7 bases lining up with TRBD1. The CDR3 covers 15 residues. V dropped 3 bases and J dropped 2; count of bases not matched to a gene: 4. Per germline, CDR1 MNHNS and CDR2 SASEGT. CDR3: CASSDDRVGNQPQHF. The DNA of the CDR3 is TGTGCCAGCAGTGACGACAGGGTGGGCAATCAGCCCCAGCATTTT.

V gene TRBV13 combines with J gene TRBJ1-1, with TRBD1 as a possible D gene (5 bases). Between the trimmed V and J ends, which lost 6 bases and 11 bases, there was a span of 19 bases. This CDR3 spans 13 amino acids. Germline CDR1 and CDR2: PRHDT and FYEKMQ (reference sequence). CDR3 residues: CASRKQGERMAFF. Here the CDR3 DNA reads TGTGCCAGCAGAAAGCAAGGGGAAAGAATGGCTTTCTTT. The full variable domain, completed using reference TRBV13 and TRBJ1-1, is AAGVIQSPRHLIKEKRETATLKCYPIPRHDTVYWYQQGPGQDPQFLISFYEKMQSDKGSIPDRFSAQQFSDYHSELNMSSLELGDSALYFCASRKQGERMAFFGQGTRLTVV.

Details on this clone: An end of the junction does not agree with germline; a read error may underlie this. The chain recombines TRBV4-1 with TRBJ1-1, with TRBD1 matching 10 bases. The CDR3 extends over 14 amino acids. Germline V gene sequence: CDR1 MGHRA, CDR2 YSYEKL. CDR3 amino acids: CASGHRTGGTEAFF. The CDR3 DNA is TGCGCCAGCGGCCACCGGACAGGGGGGACTGAAGCTTTCTTT.

In the case of this clone: Additional DNA sequences in this sample encode the identical CDR3. The rearrangement links TRBV20-1 to TRBJ1-5; D gene ambiguous. Germline CDR1 DFQATT, CDR2 SNEGSKA (reference sequence). Between the trimmed V and J ends, which lost 5 bases and 2 bases, there was a span of 4 bases. The CDR3 runs to 11 residues. The CDR3 reads CSAAGNQPQHF. CDR3 bases: TGCAGTGCTGCGGGCAATCAGCCCCAGCATTTT.

This clone was found a few times. The gene calls are TRBV6-5 and TRBJ2-1, with a weak D call TRBD2 (6 bases). Between the trimmed V and J ends, which lost 6 bases and 5 bases, there was a span of 17 bases. CDR3 length: 15 amino acids. Germline V gene sequence: CDR1 MNHEY, CDR2 SVGAGI. The CDR3 protein is CASSFGSHSNNEQFF. The CDR3, as DNA: TGTGCCAGCAGCTTCGGGAGTCACTCAAACAATGAGCAGTTCTTC.

V gene TRBV5-1 combines with J gene TRBJ2-7, with a possible D match to TRBD1 (5 bases). The CDR3 runs to 14 residues. Between the trimmed V and J ends, which lost 4 bases and 6 bases, there was a span of 17 bases. Germline CDR1 reads SGHRS; CDR2 reads YFSETQ. CDR3 loop: CASSRQGDRVEQYF. Here the CDR3 DNA reads TGCGCCAGCAGCCGACAAGGGGATCGGGTCGAGCAGTACTTC.

The rearrangement joins TRBV3-1 (or the pseudogene TRBV3-2) to TRBJ1-2; 7 bases map to TRBD1. Looked up from germline, CDR1 is LGHDT and CDR2 is YNNKEL (reference sequence). The CDR3 is 15 amino acids. With V trimmed by 0 bases and J by 6 bases, 7 bases remained unmatched. Here the CDR3 DNA reads TGTGCCAGCAGCCAAGATTACAGGGGTGTGGATGGCTACACCTTC. This codes for CASSQDYRGVDGYTF.

This chain uses TRBV6-4 with TRBJ1-1; 9 nucleotides align to TRBD1. This CDR3 has 14 residues. Per the germline V gene, CDR1 is MRHNA and CDR2 is SNTAGT. After removal of 6 bases from V and 6 bases from J, the junction contained 8 bases not matched to a gene. CDR3 nucleotides: TGTGCCAGCAGACCGGGACAGGGACTATCTGAAGCTTTCTTT. The encoded protein is CASRPGQGLSEAFF.

About this clone: Other nucleotide sequences from this sample produce the same CDR3. CDR3 amino acids: CASSIRGNTEAFF. The CDR3 DNA follows: TGTGCCAGTAGTATCCGAGGGAACACTGAAGCTTTCTTT. The rearrangement links TRBV19 to TRBJ1-1; D gene uncertain. Per germline, CDR1 LNHDA and CDR2 SQIVND (reference sequence). Trimming stripped 3 bases from V and 1 base from J, with 6 bases between. CDR3 length equals 13 residues.

The V call is TRBV5-6, the J call TRBJ2-2, with TRBD1 matching 11 bases. Looked up from germline, CDR1 is SGHDT and CDR2 is YYEEEE. J lost 3 bases, V lost 6 bases, and 4 bases had no gene match. CDR3 length: 15 residues. The CDR3 DNA is TGTGCCAGCACCTCGGACAGGGGGCACACCGGGGAGCTGTTTTTT. It encodes CASTSDRGHTGELFF. Filled out from reference TRBV5-6 and TRBJ2-2, the complete variable domain reads DAGVTQSPTHLIKTRGQQVTLRCSPKSGHDTVSWYQQALGQGPQFIFQYYEEEERQRGNFPDRFSGHQFPNYSSELNVNALLLGDSALYLCASTSDRGHTGELFFGEGSRLTVL.

In DNA, the CDR3 is TGCGCCAGCAGCTTCGGGGGACCATATGAAGCTTTCTTT. Its protein product is CASSFGGPYEAFF. The chain recombines TRBV5-1 with TRBJ1-1; a weak D match, TRBD1 (5 bases). Trimming cost V 2 bases and J 7 bases, with 12 bases left between them. Germline assignment: CDR1 SGHRS and CDR2 YFSETQ. This CDR3 comprises 13 residues.

The genes are TRBV18 and TRBJ1-2; maybe TRBD1 (6 bases). There are 15 residues in the CDR3. Germline CDR1 reads KGHSH; CDR2 reads LQKENI. Between the trimmed V and J ends, which lost 0 bases and 3 bases, there was a span of 11 bases. Written as DNA, the CDR3 is TGTGCCAGCTCACCACCAGTACACAGGGACTATGGCTACACCTTC. The encoded protein is CASSPPVHRDYGYTF.

The J gene is TRBJ2-2, the V gene TRBV5-1; 8 bases are shared with TRBD2. Germline CDR1 is SGHRS and CDR2 is YFSETQ. The CDR3 sequence is 16 residues long. The junction had 3 bases not matched to a gene; V was cut back by 0 bases and J by 2 bases. CDR3 sequence (DNA): TGCGCCAGCAGCTTGGGGACTAGCCTCAACACCGGGGAGCTGTTTTTT. Its translation is CASSLGTSLNTGELFF.

There are a few counts of this clone. The CDR3 region is CAWTSGGEYSPLHF. CDR3 nucleotide sequence: TGTGCCTGGACCAGTGGAGGGGAATATTCACCCCTCCACTTT. The rearrangement joins TRBV30 to TRBJ1-6; a possible D gene is TRBD1 (5 bases). CDR1 is GTSNPN and CDR2 is SVGIG in the germline V gene (reference sequence). This CDR3 is built from 14 residues. V gave up 4 bases and J gave up 8 bases, with 15 bases separating them.

The V gene is TRBV30, the J gene TRBJ2-7; 8 nucleotides line up with TRBD1. CDR3 length equals 13 residues. The germline V gene has CDR1 GTSNPN and CDR2 SVGIG (reference sequence). The V gene end was trimmed by 4 bases and the J gene end by 4 bases; junction bases not matched to a gene: 6. DNA of the CDR3: TGTGCCTGGAAGGGCAGGGGGCTTTACGAGCAGTACTTC. The encoded protein is CAWKGRGLYEQYF.

This clone was seen a few times. This rearrangement joins TRBV12-5 to TRBJ2-2; D is ambiguous. The CDR3 runs 16 residues. CDR1 is LGHNT and CDR2 is FRNRAP in the germline V gene. V was trimmed by 0 bases and J by 7 bases, leaving 15 bases between them. The CDR3: CASGLVLQSEIGELFF. The CDR3 DNA follows: TGTGCTAGTGGTTTGGTATTACAGTCAGAAATCGGGGAGCTGTTTTTT.

The chain links TRBV28 to TRBJ1-4, with D possibly being TRBD1 (6 bases). The CDR3 loop spans 15 amino acids. Trimming stripped 6 bases from V and 2 bases from J, with 13 bases between. CDR1 is MDHEN and CDR2 is SYDVKM in the germline V gene. CDR3 protein: CASSSAGATNEKLFF. As DNA, the CDR3 is TGTGCCAGCAGCTCCGCAGGGGCCACTAATGAAAAACTGTTTTTT.

The rearrangement links TRBV7-9 to TRBJ2-7; 7 bases match TRBD2. This CDR3 region has 16 residues. The ends lost 5 bases at V and 0 bases at J; junction bases unmatched: 10. Germline V lookup: CDR1 SEHNR, CDR2 FQNEAQ (reference sequence). CDR3 sequence reads: CASSKKGLNHSYEQYF. The CDR3 coding sequence is TGTGCCAGCAGCAAAAAGGGACTAAACCACTCCTACGAGCAGTACTTC.